The sequence of this TCR beta chain was determined in a study of cytomegalovirus exposure and HLA in healthy donors. Across the study: Unique TCR beta sequences numbering over 100 million came from about 180 million T cells in an earlier analysis.

This CDR3 has 12 amino acids. CDR1 and CDR2 (germline): SGHDT, YYEEEE. The J segment lost 8 bases and the V segment lost 9 bases, leaving 10 bases of the junction unmatched. 13 Jbeta primers and 60 Vbeta primers were used for the PCR. Produced via immunoSEQ multiplex PCR; TCRdb's table is partial and in-frame only. The data hold 150,000 to 200,000 clones, with 79% observed a single time. The sequencing input was PBMCs. This TCR was sampled from a woman aged 40 to 50 in good health and CMV-seronegative. V is TRBV5-6 and J is TRBJ1-2; 7 bases match TRBD1. The CDR3 nucleotides are TGTGCCACCAACGACAGGGTCCGAGGCTACACCTTC. It encodes CATNDRVRGYTF.